These 9 T cell receptor beta chains came from one sample sequenced in a study of T cell repertoires in cytomegalovirus infection. No antigen has been identified for these receptors. TCRdb independently ran MiXCR on the reads; one entry per CDR3 protein. The table lists a few hundred thousand distinct CDR3 sequences, approximately 42% of them singletons. The sample consisted of cultured PBMCs, taken from culture after CMV antigen stimulation. Source of these receptors: a human donor in good health (CMV status not recorded). Some clones in this sample may be carry-over from other donors' samples.

The chain combines TRBV18 with TRBJ1-1; the D gene is possibly TRBD1 (6 bases). The CDR3 length is 14 residues. V was cut by 8 bases and J by 2 bases, with 15 bases left in between. Germline CDR1 and CDR2: KGHSH and LQKENI. As DNA, the CDR3 is TGTGCCAGCCACAGGGCTGGTTCCAACACTGAAGCTTTCTTT. Translation: CASHRAGSNTEAFF.

V usage is TRBV28 and J usage is TRBJ2-5, with TRBD1 as a possible D gene (5 bases). V lost 5 bases and J 5 bases, leaving 18 bases between the germline ends. CDR3 length: 15 amino acids. Germline CDR1 MDHEN, CDR2 SYDVKM. In nucleotides, the CDR3 is TGTGCCAGCAGTCGACCCAGGGTATTTAGGGAGACCCAGTACTTC. It encodes CASSRPRVFRETQYF.

There are a few counts of this clonotype. V and J are TRBV7-2 and TRBJ1-2, with D perhaps matching TRBD1 (5 bases). Germline V CDR1 and CDR2: SGHTA, FQGNSA. V was trimmed by 5 bases and J by 2 bases, leaving 9 bases between them. The CDR3 runs to 13 residues. In DNA, the CDR3 is TGTGCCAGCAGCGCCTCAGGGAACTATGGCTACACCTTC. Its translation: CASSASGNYGYTF.

A note on this clonotype: A much larger clone differs by one base, so this may be a read error. The rearrangement uses TRBV5-3 and TRBJ2-7; no definite D call. TRBV5-3 belongs to the ORF category, with a function that is uncertain. CDR3 length equals 12 residues. Here the CDR3 DNA reads TGTGCCAGCAGCTTCGGAGTCTACGAGCAGTACTTC. Its protein product is CASSFGVYEQYF.

The rearrangement uses TRBV20-1 and TRBJ1-4, with D possibly being TRBD1 (6 bases). The germline gives CDR1 DFQATT, CDR2 SNEGSKA (reference sequence). The CDR3 extends over 14 amino acids. Trimming removed 5 bases at V and 8 bases at J, with 18 bases between. The DNA of the CDR3 is TGCAGTGCTGACCCGGGGAGGGGGGACGAAAAACTGTTTTTT. Translating gives CSADPGRGDEKLFF.

This clonotype was counted only a few times. The V and J genes are TRBV6-1 and TRBJ1-1, with 9 bases that match TRBD1. CDR3 size: 14 residues. Per the germline V gene, CDR1 is MNHNS and CDR2 is SASEGT. V shed 2 bases and J 7 bases; nucleotides not matched to a gene: 5. The CDR3 protein is CASSETGGGIEAFF. The CDR3 DNA reads TGTGCCAGCAGTGAAACAGGGGGCGGGATTGAAGCTTTCTTT.

The chain links TRBV7-2 to TRBJ2-2, with 13 bases matching TRBD2. Trimming at V came to 5 bases and at J to 7 bases, leaving 10 bases not matched to a gene. The CDR3 runs 17 residues. From germline, CDR1 is SGHTA and CDR2 FQGNSA. The CDR3 is CASSTLLAGGPGGELFF. The CDR3 DNA is TGTGCCAGCAGCACACTACTAGCGGGGGGGCCAGGCGGGGAGCTGTTTTTT.

The genes are TRBV7-2 and TRBJ1-6; 10 bases match TRBD1. V shed 4 bases, J shed 8 bases, and the junction held 5 bases outside the gene matches. CDR3 size: 15 residues. Germline V gene lookup returns CDR1 SGHTA and CDR2 FQGNSA. This chain's CDR3 is CASSYGDRGHSPLHF. As DNA, the CDR3 is TGTGCCAGCAGCTACGGGGACAGGGGACATTCACCCCTCCACTTT.

This clonotype was detected a few times. The chain joins TRBV7-9 to TRBJ2-1; no clear D. V lost 1 base to trimming and J lost 9 bases, with 13 bases between them. Germline CDR1 and CDR2: SEHNR and FQNEAQ (reference sequence). CDR3 size: 14 residues. This chain's CDR3 is CASSLGSLHGEQFF. The CDR3 DNA sequence: TGTGCCAGCAGCTTAGGATCGTTACACGGTGAGCAGTTCTTC.